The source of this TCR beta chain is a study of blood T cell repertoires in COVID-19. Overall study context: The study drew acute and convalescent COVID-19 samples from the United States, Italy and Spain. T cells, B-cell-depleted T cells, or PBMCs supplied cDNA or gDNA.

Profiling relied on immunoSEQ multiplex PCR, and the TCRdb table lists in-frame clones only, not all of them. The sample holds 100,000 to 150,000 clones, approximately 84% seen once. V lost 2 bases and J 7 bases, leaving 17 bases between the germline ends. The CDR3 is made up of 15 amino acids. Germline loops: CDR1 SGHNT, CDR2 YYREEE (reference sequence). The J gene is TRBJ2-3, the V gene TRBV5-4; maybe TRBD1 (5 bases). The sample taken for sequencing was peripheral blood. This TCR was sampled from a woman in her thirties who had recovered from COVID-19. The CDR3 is CASSLGSGKINTQYF. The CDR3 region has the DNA TGTGCCAGCAGCTTAGGATCAGGGAAAATCAATACGCAGTATTTT.